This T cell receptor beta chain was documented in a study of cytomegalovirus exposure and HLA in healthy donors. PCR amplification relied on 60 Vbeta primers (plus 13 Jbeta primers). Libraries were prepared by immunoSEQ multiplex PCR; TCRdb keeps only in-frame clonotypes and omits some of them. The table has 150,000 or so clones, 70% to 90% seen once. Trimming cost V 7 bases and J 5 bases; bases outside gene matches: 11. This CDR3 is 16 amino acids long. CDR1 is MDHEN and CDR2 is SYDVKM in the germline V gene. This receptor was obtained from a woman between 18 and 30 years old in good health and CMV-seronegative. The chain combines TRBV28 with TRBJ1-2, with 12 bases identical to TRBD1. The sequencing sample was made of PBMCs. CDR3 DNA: TGTGCCAGCAATCCCGGGACAGGGGGCTCGGGTTATGGCTACACCTTC. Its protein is CASNPGTGGSGYGYTF.